The rows below give T cell receptor beta chains drawn from one sample of a study of identical twins. TCRdb re-analysed the 5' RACE reads in MiXCR, keeping a single row per CDR3 protein. The table records roughly 480,000 distinct CDR3 sequences, about 24% of them present only once. The sample was also reused in another study, on T cells expressing NK-cell markers.

What was sequenced was CD4+ T cells sorted from blood. These receptors were obtained from a woman aged 18 to 35 in good health. CDR3s include the opening cysteine and the closing phenylalanine or tryptophan. A D gene is named only where the DNA matches it firmly. The size entry is marked missing in some rows and otherwise reads once, few, many or a size class.

j_gene: TRBJ2-1; len: 12; abundance: .; v_gene: TRBV20-1; d_gene: TRBD1; CDR3aa: CSATRQGTEQFF; CDR3nt: TGCAGTGCTACACGACAGGGGACTGAGCAGTTCTTC
j_gene: TRBJ2-1; len: 13; abundance: .; v_gene: TRBV27; d_gene: TRBD1; CDR3aa: CASRLTGAGEQFF; CDR3nt: TGTGCCAGCAGGCTGACAGGGGCGGGCGAGCAGTTCTTC
j_gene: TRBJ1-2; len: 14; abundance: few; v_gene: TRBV3-1; d_gene: .; CDR3aa: CASSQGGGRNGYTF; CDR3nt: TGTGCCAGCAGCCAAGGAGGAGGGAGGAATGGCTACACCTTC
j_gene: TRBJ2-6; len: 16; abundance: .; v_gene: TRBV5-1; d_gene: .; CDR3aa: CASTVSRTTGANVLTF; CDR3nt: TGCGCCTCCACGGTTAGTCGGACAACGGGGGCCAACGTCCTGACTTTC
j_gene: TRBJ2-3; len: 16; abundance: few; v_gene: TRBV6-5; d_gene: TRBD2; CDR3aa: CASSYSPGLLTDTQYF; CDR3nt: TGTGCCAGCAGTTACTCACCGGGACTACTTACGGATACGCAGTATTTT
j_gene: TRBJ2-5; len: 17; abundance: .; v_gene: TRBV9; d_gene: .; CDR3aa: CASSPRGWGALGETQYF; CDR3nt: TGTGCCAGCAGCCCAAGAGGTTGGGGGGCCTTGGGAGAGACCCAGTACTTC
j_gene: TRBJ1-5; len: 14; abundance: many; v_gene: TRBV12-3/TRBV12-4; d_gene: .; CDR3aa: CASSLRGSNQPQHF; CDR3nt: TGTGCCAGCAGTTTACGAGGGAGCAATCAGCCCCAGCATTTT
j_gene: TRBJ2-1; len: 12; abundance: many; v_gene: TRBV5-1; d_gene: .; CDR3aa: CASSLVNNEQFF; CDR3nt: TGTGCCAGCAGCTTGGTTAATAATGAGCAGTTCTTC
j_gene: TRBJ1-2; len: 12; abundance: .; v_gene: TRBV27; d_gene: .; CDR3aa: CASRTTGYGYTF; CDR3nt: TGTGCCAGCAGGACCACAGGGTATGGCTACACCTTC
j_gene: TRBJ1-6; len: 16; abundance: .; v_gene: TRBV7-8; d_gene: .; CDR3aa: CASSFGGRGDDSPLHF; CDR3nt: TGTGCCAGCAGTTTTGGGGGGAGGGGCGACGACTCACCCCTCCACTTT
j_gene: TRBJ2-5; len: 13; abundance: many; v_gene: TRBV20-1; d_gene: TRBD1; CDR3aa: CSAPSTGVETQYF; CDR3nt: TGCAGTGCTCCATCAACAGGGGTAGAGACCCAGTACTTC
j_gene: TRBJ2-4; len: 12; abundance: .; v_gene: TRBV20-1; d_gene: .; CDR3aa: CSARGFSDIQYF; CDR3nt: TGCAGTGCTAGGGGATTTTCGGACATTCAGTACTTC
j_gene: TRBJ2-3; len: 12; abundance: .; v_gene: TRBV5-1; d_gene: .; CDR3aa: CASRGLADTQYF; CDR3nt: TGCGCCAGCAGGGGGCTAGCGGATACGCAGTATTTT
j_gene: TRBJ2-7; len: 14; abundance: few; v_gene: TRBV20-1; d_gene: TRBD2; CDR3aa: CSATNSGHRYEQYF; CDR3nt: TGCAGTGCTACGAATAGCGGGCATCGGTACGAGCAGTACTTC
j_gene: TRBJ2-1; len: 16; abundance: .; v_gene: TRBV9; d_gene: TRBD2; CDR3aa: CASSVGGSGGYNEQFF; CDR3nt: TGTGCCAGCAGCGTAGGTGGTAGCGGGGGGTACAATGAGCAGTTCTTC
j_gene: TRBJ2-1; len: 16; abundance: .; v_gene: TRBV15; d_gene: TRBD2; CDR3aa: CATSREPGRAYNEQFF; CDR3nt: TGTGCCACCAGCAGAGAACCCGGGAGGGCCTACAATGAGCAGTTCTTC
j_gene: TRBJ2-1; len: 12; abundance: .; v_gene: TRBV29-1; d_gene: .; CDR3aa: CSGGDKRGEQFF; CDR3nt: TGCAGCGGTGGGGACAAACGAGGCGAGCAGTTCTTC
j_gene: TRBJ1-1; len: 16; abundance: few; v_gene: TRBV7-9; d_gene: TRBD1; CDR3aa: CASSSSPGTGGTEAFF; CDR3nt: TGTGCCAGCAGCTCCTCCCCGGGGACAGGGGGGACTGAAGCTTTCTTT
j_gene: TRBJ2-1; len: 14; abundance: many; v_gene: TRBV29-1; d_gene: TRBD2; CDR3aa: CSVDGTSAYNEQFF; CDR3nt: TGCAGCGTTGACGGGACTAGCGCTTACAATGAGCAGTTCTTC
j_gene: TRBJ2-1; len: 15; abundance: many; v_gene: TRBV10-3; d_gene: .; CDR3aa: CAISEFQRPQNEQFF; CDR3nt: TGTGCCATCAGTGAGTTTCAGCGACCACAGAATGAGCAGTTCTTC
j_gene: TRBJ1-2; len: 15; abundance: few; v_gene: TRBV6-2/TRBV6-3; d_gene: .; CDR3aa: CASSFRTATNYGYTF; CDR3nt: TGTGCCAGCAGTTTCCGGACCGCGACTAACTATGGCTACACCTTC
j_gene: TRBJ1-5; len: 15; abundance: few; v_gene: TRBV5-1; d_gene: .; CDR3aa: CASSPTGLNDQPQHF; CDR3nt: TGCGCCAGCAGCCCTACGGGGTTGAATGATCAGCCCCAGCATTTT
j_gene: TRBJ2-1; len: 17; abundance: few; v_gene: TRBV12-3/TRBV12-4; d_gene: TRBD2; CDR3aa: CASSRGGGRIYYNEQFF; CDR3nt: TGTGCCAGCAGTAGGGGGGGCGGGAGGATTTACTACAATGAGCAGTTCTTC
j_gene: TRBJ1-5; len: 13; abundance: few; v_gene: TRBV20-1; d_gene: .; CDR3aa: CSIRGGGNQPQHF; CDR3nt: TGCAGTATCAGGGGAGGGGGCAATCAGCCCCAGCATTTT
j_gene: TRBJ2-3; len: 16; abundance: few; v_gene: TRBV5-1; d_gene: .; CDR3aa: CASSFEGLRPTDTQYF; CDR3nt: TGCGCCAGCAGCTTTGAGGGACTTAGGCCCACAGATACGCAGTATTTT
j_gene: TRBJ1-1; len: 15; abundance: many; v_gene: TRBV7-9; d_gene: .; CDR3aa: CASSLGSGGDTEAFF; CDR3nt: TGTGCCAGCAGCTTGGGCTCTGGGGGCGACACTGAAGCTTTCTTT
j_gene: TRBJ2-1; len: 16; abundance: few; v_gene: TRBV5-5; d_gene: .; CDR3aa: CASSLLIVAQDNEQFF; CDR3nt: TGTGCCAGCAGCTTGTTGATAGTAGCGCAAGACAATGAGCAGTTCTTC
j_gene: TRBJ2-3; len: 16; abundance: many; v_gene: TRBV7-2; d_gene: TRBD2; CDR3aa: CASSLTAGGRTDTQYF; CDR3nt: TGTGCCAGCAGCTTAACGGCGGGAGGAAGGACAGATACGCAGTATTTT
j_gene: TRBJ2-3; len: 15; abundance: .; v_gene: TRBV11-3; d_gene: TRBD2; CDR3aa: CASSTHSGGTDTQYF; CDR3nt: TGTGCCAGCAGCACACATAGCGGGGGCACAGATACGCAGTATTTT
j_gene: TRBJ2-5; len: 14; abundance: few; v_gene: TRBV5-1; d_gene: .; CDR3aa: CASSFGLPPETQYF; CDR3nt: TGCGCCAGCAGCTTTGGGTTGCCTCCAGAGACCCAGTACTTC
j_gene: TRBJ1-2; len: 13; abundance: .; v_gene: TRBV14; d_gene: .; CDR3aa: CASSQGGYHGYTF; CDR3nt: TGTGCCAGCAGCCAAGGAGGGTATCATGGCTACACCTTC
j_gene: TRBJ2-7; len: 21; abundance: many; v_gene: TRBV5-6; d_gene: TRBD2; CDR3aa: CASRVLRRIRTSGKGSYEQYF; CDR3nt: TGTGCCAGCAGGGTTCTCAGGAGGATTCGGACTAGCGGGAAAGGGTCCTACGAGCAGTACTTC
j_gene: TRBJ2-7; len: 13; abundance: few; v_gene: TRBV27; d_gene: TRBD2; CDR3aa: CASRRAGNYEQYF; CDR3nt: TGTGCCAGCCGGAGAGCGGGGAACTACGAGCAGTACTTC
j_gene: TRBJ2-7; len: 14; abundance: .; v_gene: TRBV5-1; d_gene: .; CDR3aa: CASSWRAGSYEQYF; CDR3nt: TGCGCCAGCAGCTGGAGGGCCGGGTCCTACGAGCAGTACTTC
j_gene: TRBJ1-2; len: 13; abundance: many; v_gene: TRBV12-3/TRBV12-4; d_gene: TRBD1; CDR3aa: CASSPGQAYGYTF; CDR3nt: TGTGCCAGCAGTCCTGGACAGGCCTATGGCTACACCTTC
j_gene: TRBJ1-3; len: 15; abundance: few; v_gene: TRBV7-2; d_gene: TRBD1; CDR3aa: CASSLGQGTGNTIYF; CDR3nt: TGTGCCAGCAGCCTCGGACAGGGTACTGGAAACACCATATATTTT
j_gene: TRBJ2-5; len: 15; abundance: .; v_gene: TRBV19; d_gene: TRBD1; CDR3aa: CASFSPGQGTGVQYF; CDR3nt: TGTGCCAGTTTTTCTCCGGGACAGGGTACGGGGGTCCAGTACTTC
j_gene: TRBJ1-2; len: 13; abundance: few; v_gene: TRBV12-3/TRBV12-4; d_gene: .; CDR3aa: CASSLGLFYGYTF; CDR3nt: TGTGCCAGCAGTTTGGGACTGTTCTATGGCTACACCTTC
j_gene: TRBJ2-1; len: 16; abundance: few; v_gene: TRBV7-8; d_gene: .; CDR3aa: CASSLFQGSSYNEQFF; CDR3nt: TGTGCCAGCAGCTTATTCCAGGGGAGCTCCTACAATGAGCAGTTCTTC
j_gene: TRBJ1-3; len: 17; abundance: few; v_gene: TRBV20-1; d_gene: .; CDR3aa: CSARGQGRTSSGNTIYF; CDR3nt: TGCAGTGCTAGAGGGCAAGGGCGGACAAGCTCTGGAAACACCATATATTTT
j_gene: TRBJ2-1; len: 17; abundance: .; v_gene: TRBV5-8; d_gene: .; CDR3aa: CASTPLRLKSSYNEQFF; CDR3nt: TGTGCCAGCACACCCCTGAGATTGAAAAGCTCCTACAATGAGCAGTTCTTC
j_gene: TRBJ2-7; len: 13; abundance: few; v_gene: TRBV7-9; d_gene: .; CDR3aa: CASKRQGGDEQYF; CDR3nt: TGTGCCAGCAAAAGGCAGGGTGGCGACGAGCAGTACTTC
j_gene: TRBJ2-3; len: 14; abundance: .; v_gene: TRBV10-3; d_gene: .; CDR3aa: CAIRQMSPTDTQYF; CDR3nt: TGTGCCATCAGACAGATGAGCCCCACAGATACGCAGTATTTT
j_gene: TRBJ2-3; len: 15; abundance: few; v_gene: TRBV2; d_gene: .; CDR3aa: CASSGPGGAEDTQYF; CDR3nt: TGTGCCAGCTCTGGGCCCGGGGGCGCGGAAGATACGCAGTATTTT
j_gene: TRBJ2-4; len: 15; abundance: .; v_gene: TRBV4-1; d_gene: TRBD2; CDR3aa: CASSQVGIAGNIQYF; CDR3nt: TGCGCCAGCAGCCAAGTTGGAATAGCGGGAAACATTCAGTACTTC